Reported below is one TCR beta chain. J lost 2 bases, V lost 4 bases, and 8 bases had no gene match. The CDR3 sequence is 14 residues long. In germline, CDR1 is DFQATT, CDR2 SNEGSKA (reference sequence). The sample comes from a study of early T cells in non-severe SARS-CoV-2 infection. Unique molecular identifiers were added to individual cDNA molecules. TCRdb processed the 5' RACE reads anew with MiXCR; each CDR3 protein has one entry. The sample records 50,000 to 65,000 distinct CDR3 sequences, roughly 21% being singletons. The TCR comes from an adult who was a healthcare worker with PCR-confirmed SARS-CoV-2 infection or an uninfected control (not recorded which). The rearrangement links TRBV20-1 to TRBJ2-7, with TRBD2 identical over 7 bases. The specimen was whole blood, collected at baseline. Here the CDR3 reads CSAIERGITYEQYF. The CDR3 DNA is TGCAGTGCTATCGAGCGGGGTATTACCTACGAGCAGTACTTC.